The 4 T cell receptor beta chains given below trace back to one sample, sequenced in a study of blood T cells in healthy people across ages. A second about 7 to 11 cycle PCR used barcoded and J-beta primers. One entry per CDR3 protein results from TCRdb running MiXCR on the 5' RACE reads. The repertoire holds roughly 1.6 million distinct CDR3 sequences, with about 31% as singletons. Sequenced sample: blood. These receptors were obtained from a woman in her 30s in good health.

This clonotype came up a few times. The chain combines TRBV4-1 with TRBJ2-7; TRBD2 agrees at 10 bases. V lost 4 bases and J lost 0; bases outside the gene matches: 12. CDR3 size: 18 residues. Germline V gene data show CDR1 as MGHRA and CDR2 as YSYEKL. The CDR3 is CASSPRMGLAGASYEQYF. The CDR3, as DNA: TGCGCCAGCAGCCCACGCATGGGGCTAGCGGGAGCCTCCTACGAGCAGTACTTC.

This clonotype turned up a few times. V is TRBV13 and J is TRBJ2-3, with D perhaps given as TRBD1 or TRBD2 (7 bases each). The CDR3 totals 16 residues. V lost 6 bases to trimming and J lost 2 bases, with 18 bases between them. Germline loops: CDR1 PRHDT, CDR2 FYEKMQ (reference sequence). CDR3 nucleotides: TGTGCCAGCAGTACGAGAGACAGGGACTACACAGATACGCAGTATTTT. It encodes CASSTRDRDYTDTQYF.

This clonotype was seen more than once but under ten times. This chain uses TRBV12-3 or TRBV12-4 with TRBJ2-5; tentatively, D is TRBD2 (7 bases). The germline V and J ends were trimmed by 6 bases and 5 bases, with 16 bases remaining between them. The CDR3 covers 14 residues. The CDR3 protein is CASSRVGGPETQYF. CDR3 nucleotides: TGTGCCAGCAGCCGCGTCGGGGGGCCGGAGACCCAGTACTTC.

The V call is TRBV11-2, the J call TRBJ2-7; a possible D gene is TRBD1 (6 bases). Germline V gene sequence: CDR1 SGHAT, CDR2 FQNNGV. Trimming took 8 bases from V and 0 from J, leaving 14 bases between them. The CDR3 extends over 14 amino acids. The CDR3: CASCSPDSSYEQYF. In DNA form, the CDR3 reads TGTGCCAGCTGCAGCCCGGACAGCTCCTACGAGCAGTACTTC.